This paragraph reports one T cell receptor beta chain. Produced via immunoSEQ multiplex PCR; TCRdb's table is partial and in-frame only. The sample lists roughly 2.6 million clones; just over 90% were seen once. These data belong to a study of shared clonotypes between healthy human individuals. Study in general: CD4 naive and memory got three plates each, CD8 naive two, CD8 memory one.

J was trimmed by 3 bases and V by 5 bases; bases with no gene match: 4. The germline CDR1 and CDR2 sequences are SQVTM and ANQGSEA. This CDR3 has 13 amino acids. Donors comprised healthy HIV-negative adults lacking recent acute infections or vaccinations. The sequenced sample was naive CD4+ T cells sorted from blood. As for subset: CD45RA+ positively selected. This sequence was found in a man between 18 and 29 years old in good health. The gene calls are TRBV29-1 and TRBJ2-7, with 10 bases that match TRBD1. Here the CDR3 reads CSVNRDRGYEQYF. CDR3 DNA sequence: TGCAGCGTTAACCGGGACAGGGGCTACGAGCAGTACTTC.